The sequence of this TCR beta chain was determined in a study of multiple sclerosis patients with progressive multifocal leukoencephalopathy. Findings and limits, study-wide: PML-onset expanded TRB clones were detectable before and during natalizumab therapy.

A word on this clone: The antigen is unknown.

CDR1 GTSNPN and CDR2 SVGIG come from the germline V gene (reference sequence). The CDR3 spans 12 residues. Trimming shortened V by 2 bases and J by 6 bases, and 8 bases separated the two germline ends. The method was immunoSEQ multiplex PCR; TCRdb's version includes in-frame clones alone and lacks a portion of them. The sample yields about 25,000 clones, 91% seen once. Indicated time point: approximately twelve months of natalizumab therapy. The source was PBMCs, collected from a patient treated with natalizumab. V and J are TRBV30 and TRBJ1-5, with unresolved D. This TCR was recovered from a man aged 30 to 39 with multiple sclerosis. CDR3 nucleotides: TGTGCCTGGAGTCCCGGGGTTCAGCCCCAGCATTTT. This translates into CAWSPGVQPQHF.